These T cell receptor beta chains were read from a single sample in a study of blood T cell repertoires in COVID-19. The assay was immunoSEQ multiplex PCR, and TCRdb's table has in-frame clones only and misses some. The sample holds some 190,000 clones, approximately 91% seen once. The source material was peripheral blood. The receptors shown here come from a man aged 30-40 years with acute or convalescent COVID-19. Each CDR3 is given with its conserved first and last residue. A D gene is named only where the DNA matches it firmly. Not every row has a clone size; where given, it reads once, few, many or a size class.

V,J,D,size,DNA,CDR3
TRBV19,TRBJ2-4,TRBD1,.,TGTGCCAGTGGGACAGGGGTTCTTAGAAACATTCAGTACTTC,CASGTGVLRNIQYF
TRBV2,TRBJ1-4,TRBD1,.,TGTGCCAGCAGCCAACAGGGGGGATCTAATGAAAAACTGTTTTTT,CASSQQGGSNEKLFF
TRBV30,TRBJ1-2,.,.,TGTGCCTGGAGTGTATTACAGTACTCCTATGGCTACACCTTC,CAWSVLQYSYGYTF
TRBV28,TRBJ1-3,.,.,TGTGCCAGCAACCAACCACCGGACTTAAACACCATATATTTT,CASNQPPDLNTIYF
TRBV7-8,TRBJ1-5,TRBD1,.,TGTGCCAGCAGCGCAGAAACAGGGGCAAATCAGCCCCAGCATTTT,CASSAETGANQPQHF
TRBV2,TRBJ1-1,.,.,TGTGCCAGCAGTGAATTCGGCCGCGAATACGGGACTGAAGCTTTCTTT,CASSEFGREYGTEAFF
TRBV3-1/TRBV3-2,TRBJ1-6,TRBD1,.,TGTGCCAGCAGCGACCGACAGGGCCGCTCACCCCTCCACTTT,CASSDRQGRSPLHF
TRBV5-4,TRBJ2-7,.,few,TGTGCCAGCAGCTGGAGCCCCGGGACAACGGAGCAGTACTTC,CASSWSPGTTEQYF
TRBV19,TRBJ2-7,.,.,TGTGCCAGTAGTGTCCGGACACTCCCTGCCCCCTACGAGCAGTACTTC,CASSVRTLPAPYEQYF
TRBV6-6,TRBJ1-4,TRBD1,.,TGTGCCAGCAGCCGGCCGGGACAGGGAGAAAAACTGTTTTTT,CASSRPGQGEKLFF
TRBV29-1,TRBJ1-5,.,.,TGCAGCGTTGAGGCAGGGAGCAATCAGCCCCAGCATTTT,CSVEAGSNQPQHF
TRBV6-5,TRBJ1-5,.,.,TGTGCCAGCAGGCCACCGGGACTTAGCAATCAGCCCCAGCATTTT,CASRPPGLSNQPQHF
TRBV9,TRBJ1-3,TRBD1,.,TGTGCCAGCAGCGCGGGGACCCAGGGGGGCACCATATATTTT,CASSAGTQGGTIYF
TRBV3-1/TRBV3-2,TRBJ2-1,.,.,TGTGCCAGCAGCCTTAGCGGCAATGAGCAGTTCTTC,CASSLSGNEQFF
TRBV6-5,TRBJ2-5,TRBD1,.,TGTGCCAGCAGTTACTCGAGGGGACAGGTGGAGGAGACCCAGTACTTC,CASSYSRGQVEETQYF